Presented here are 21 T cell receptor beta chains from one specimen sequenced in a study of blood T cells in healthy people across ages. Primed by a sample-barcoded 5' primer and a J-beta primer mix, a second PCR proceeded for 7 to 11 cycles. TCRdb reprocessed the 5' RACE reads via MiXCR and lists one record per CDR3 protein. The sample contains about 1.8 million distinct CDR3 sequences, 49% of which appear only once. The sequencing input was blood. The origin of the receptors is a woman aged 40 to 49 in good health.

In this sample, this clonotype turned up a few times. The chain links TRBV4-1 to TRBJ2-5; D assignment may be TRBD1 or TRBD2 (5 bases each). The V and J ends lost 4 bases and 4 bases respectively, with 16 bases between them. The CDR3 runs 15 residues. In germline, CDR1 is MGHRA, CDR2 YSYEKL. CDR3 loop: CASSLGAYIGETQYF. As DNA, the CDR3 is TGCGCCAGCAGCCTCGGGGCCTACATCGGAGAGACCCAGTACTTC.

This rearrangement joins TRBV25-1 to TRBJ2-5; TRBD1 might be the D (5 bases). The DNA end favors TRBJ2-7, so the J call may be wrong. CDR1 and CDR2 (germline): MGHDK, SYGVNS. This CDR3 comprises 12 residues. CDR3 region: CASSDSGFEQYF. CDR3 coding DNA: TGTGCCAGCAGTGACTCAGGGTTCGAGCAGTACTTC.

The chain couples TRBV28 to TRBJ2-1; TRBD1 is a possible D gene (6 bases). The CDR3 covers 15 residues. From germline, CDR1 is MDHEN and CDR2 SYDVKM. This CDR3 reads CAVFPGGSSYNEQFF. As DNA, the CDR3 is TGTGCGGTCTTCCCTGGGGGCAGCTCCTACAATGAGCAGTTCTTC.

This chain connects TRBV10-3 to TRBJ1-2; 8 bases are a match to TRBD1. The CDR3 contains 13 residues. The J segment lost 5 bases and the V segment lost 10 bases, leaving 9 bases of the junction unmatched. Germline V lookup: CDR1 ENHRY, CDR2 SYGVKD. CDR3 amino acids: CATRTGSDYGYTF. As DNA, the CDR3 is TGTGCCACTAGGACAGGGAGTGATTATGGCTACACCTTC.

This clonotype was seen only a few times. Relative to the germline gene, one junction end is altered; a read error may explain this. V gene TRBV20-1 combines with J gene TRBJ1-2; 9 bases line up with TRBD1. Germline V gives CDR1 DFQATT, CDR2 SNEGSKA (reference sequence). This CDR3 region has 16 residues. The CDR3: CSARDNFGQGPRGYTF. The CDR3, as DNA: TGCAGTGCGAGAGATAATTTCGGACAGGGGCCGAGAGGCTACACCTTC.

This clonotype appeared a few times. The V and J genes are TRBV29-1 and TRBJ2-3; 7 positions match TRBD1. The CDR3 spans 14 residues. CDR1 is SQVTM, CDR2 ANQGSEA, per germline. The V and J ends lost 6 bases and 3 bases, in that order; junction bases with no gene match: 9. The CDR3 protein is CSVAQGGATDTQYF. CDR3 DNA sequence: TGCAGCGTCGCCCAAGGGGGCGCAACAGATACGCAGTATTTT.

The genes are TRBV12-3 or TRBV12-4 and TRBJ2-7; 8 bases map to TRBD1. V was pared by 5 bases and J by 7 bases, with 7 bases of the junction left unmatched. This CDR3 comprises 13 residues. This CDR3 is CASSLSRDREQYF. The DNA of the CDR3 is TGTGCCAGCAGTCTGTCTAGGGACAGGGAGCAGTACTTC.

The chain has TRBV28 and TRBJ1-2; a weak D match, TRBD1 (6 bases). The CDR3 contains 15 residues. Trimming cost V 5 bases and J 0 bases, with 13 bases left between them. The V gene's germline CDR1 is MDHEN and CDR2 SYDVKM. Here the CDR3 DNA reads TGTGCCAGCAGTCAGCGCGGACAGCCTAACTATGGCTACACCTTC. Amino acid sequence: CASSQRGQPNYGYTF.

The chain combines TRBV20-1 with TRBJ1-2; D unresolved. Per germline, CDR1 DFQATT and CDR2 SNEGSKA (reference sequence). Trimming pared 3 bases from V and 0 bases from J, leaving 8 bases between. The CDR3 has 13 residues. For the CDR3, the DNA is TGCAGTGCTAGCCGGGGATCTAACTATGGCTACACCTTC. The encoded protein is CSASRGSNYGYTF.

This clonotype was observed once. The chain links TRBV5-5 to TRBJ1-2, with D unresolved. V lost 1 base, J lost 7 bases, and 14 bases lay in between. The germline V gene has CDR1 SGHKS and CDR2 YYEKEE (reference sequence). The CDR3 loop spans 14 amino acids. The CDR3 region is CASSLNWREAGYTF. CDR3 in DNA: TGTGCCAGCAGCTTGAATTGGCGGGAGGCTGGCTACACCTTC.

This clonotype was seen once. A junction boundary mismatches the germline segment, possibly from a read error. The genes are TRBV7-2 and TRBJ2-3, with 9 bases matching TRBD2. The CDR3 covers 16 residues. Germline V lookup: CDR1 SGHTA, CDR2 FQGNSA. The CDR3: CACSWPSGGKADTQYF. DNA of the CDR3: TGTGCCTGCAGCTGGCCCAGCGGGGGGAAGGCAGATACGCAGTATTTT.

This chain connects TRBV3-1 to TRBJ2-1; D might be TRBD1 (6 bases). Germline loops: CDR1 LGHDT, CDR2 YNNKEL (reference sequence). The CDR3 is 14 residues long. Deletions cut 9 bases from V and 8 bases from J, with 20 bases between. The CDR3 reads CASRNRATDDEQFF. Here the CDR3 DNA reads TGTGCCAGTAGGAACAGGGCCACGGACGATGAGCAGTTCTTC.

The CDR3 sequence is CASSPQSPRQGASYEQYF. The CDR3 region has the DNA TGCGCCAGCAGCCCACAATCCCCCAGACAGGGGGCATCCTACGAGCAGTACTTC. This rearrangement joins TRBV4-3 to TRBJ2-7; 10 bases are shared with TRBD1. Germline lookup yields CDR1 LGHNA and CDR2 YSLEER. The junction had 13 bases not matched to a gene; V was cut back by 4 bases and J by 1 base. The CDR3 runs 18 residues.

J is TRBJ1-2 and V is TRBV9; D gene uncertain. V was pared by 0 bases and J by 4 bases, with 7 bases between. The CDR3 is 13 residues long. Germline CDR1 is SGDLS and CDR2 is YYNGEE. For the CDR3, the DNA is TGTGCCAGCAGCGTAGAGCCGAGCTATGGCTACACCTTC. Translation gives CASSVEPSYGYTF.

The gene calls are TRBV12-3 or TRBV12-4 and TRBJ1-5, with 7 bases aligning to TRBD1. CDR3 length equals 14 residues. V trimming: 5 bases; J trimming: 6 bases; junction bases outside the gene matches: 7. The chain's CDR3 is CASSVQGTSQPQHF. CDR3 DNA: TGTGCCAGCAGTGTACAGGGGACTAGTCAGCCCCAGCATTTT.

DNA of the CDR3: TGTGCCAGCAGCCAAGCGGGGGATAACACAGATACGCAGTATTTT. Encoded protein: CASSQAGDNTDTQYF. The rearrangement joins TRBV3-1 to TRBJ2-3, with D possibly being TRBD2 (6 bases). V dropped 1 base and J dropped 2 bases, with 10 bases sitting between them. The CDR3 totals 15 residues. Germline lookup yields CDR1 LGHDT and CDR2 YNNKEL (reference sequence).

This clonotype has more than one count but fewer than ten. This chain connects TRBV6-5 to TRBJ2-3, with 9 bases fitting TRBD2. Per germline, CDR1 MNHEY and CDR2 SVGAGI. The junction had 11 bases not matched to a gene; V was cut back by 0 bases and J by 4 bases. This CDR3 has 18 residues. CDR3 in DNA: TGTGCCAGCAGTTACTCCTCGGCCAAGCTAGCGGGGCCAGATACGCAGTATTTT. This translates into CASSYSSAKLAGPDTQYF.

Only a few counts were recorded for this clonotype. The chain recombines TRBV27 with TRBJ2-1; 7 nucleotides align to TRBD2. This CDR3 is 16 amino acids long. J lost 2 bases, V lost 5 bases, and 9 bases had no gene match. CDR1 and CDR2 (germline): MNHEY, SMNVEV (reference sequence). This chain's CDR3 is CASSSRGGATYNEQFF. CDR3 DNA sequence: TGTGCCAGCAGTAGCCGGGGAGGGGCTACCTACAATGAGCAGTTCTTC.

CDR3 protein: CASSQGGPRNQPQHF. The CDR3 bases are TGCGCCAGCAGCCAAGGGGGACCACGGAATCAGCCCCAGCATTTT. V is TRBV4-1 and J is TRBJ1-5; D perhaps matches TRBD1 (5 bases). In germline, CDR1 is MGHRA, CDR2 YSYEKL. Trimming cost V 1 base and J 4 bases, with 11 bases left between them. The CDR3 contains 15 residues.

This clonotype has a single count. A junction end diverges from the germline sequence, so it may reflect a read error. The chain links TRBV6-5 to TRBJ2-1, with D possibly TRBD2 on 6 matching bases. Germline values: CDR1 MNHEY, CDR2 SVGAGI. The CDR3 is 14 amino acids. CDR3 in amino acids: CACSYASVGQPQFF. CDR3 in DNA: TGTGCCTGCAGTTACGCTAGCGTAGGACAACCGCAGTTCTTC.

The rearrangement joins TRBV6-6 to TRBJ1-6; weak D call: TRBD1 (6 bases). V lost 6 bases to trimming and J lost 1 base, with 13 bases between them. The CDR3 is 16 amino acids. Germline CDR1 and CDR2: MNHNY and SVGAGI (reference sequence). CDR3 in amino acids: CASRDSEISYNSPLHF. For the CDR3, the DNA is TGTGCCAGCAGGGACAGTGAGATTTCCTATAATTCACCCCTCCACTTT.